The 14 T cell receptor beta chains below all came from one sample that was sequenced in a study of blood T cell repertoires in COVID-19. TCRdb's copy holds only in-frame clones and misses some; the assay was immunoSEQ multiplex PCR. The sample carries around 250,000 clones, roughly four fifths recorded once. Sequenced material: peripheral blood. The receptors derive from a man in his thirties or forties who had recovered from COVID-19.

V usage is TRBV7-9 and J usage is TRBJ2-2; D is perhaps TRBD2 (6 bases). The CDR3 runs 15 residues. The germline CDR1 and CDR2 sequences are SEHNR and FQNEAQ (reference sequence). V was pared by 2 bases and J by 7 bases, with 14 bases between. CDR3 nucleotide sequence: TGTGCCAGCAGCTTAACTGAAGGGGAGGTCGGGGAGCTGTTTTTT. Amino acids: CASSLTEGEVGELFF.

The chain couples TRBV18 to TRBJ2-1, with no clear D. This CDR3 has 17 residues. V lost 3 bases to trimming and J lost 5 bases, with 20 bases between them. The germline V gene encodes CDR1 KGHSH and CDR2 LQKENI. CDR3 in DNA: TGTGCCAGCTCACCTCCCGACTCTGTACAAACGGACAATGAGCAGTTCTTC. Amino acid sequence: CASSPPDSVQTDNEQFF.

The V gene is TRBV11-2, the J gene TRBJ1-4; a weak D match, TRBD1 (6 bases). The CDR3 spans 16 residues. Looked up from germline, CDR1 is SGHAT and CDR2 is FQNNGV. Deletions cut 2 bases from V and 6 bases from J, with 16 bases between. CDR3 loop: CASSLTFAQGDEKLFF. The CDR3 nucleotides read TGTGCCAGCAGCTTAACATTCGCACAGGGTGATGAAAAACTGTTTTTT. Looking up the rest from reference TRBV11-2 and TRBJ1-4 gives the full variable domain: EAGVAQSPRYKIIEKRQSVAFWCNPISGHATLYWYQQILGQGPKLLIQFQNNGVVDDSQLPKDRFSAERLKGVDSTLKIQPAKLEDSAVYLCASSLTFAQGDEKLFFGSGTQLSVL.

This chain joins TRBV5-4 and TRBJ1-2; 7 bases map to TRBD1. Germline V gene data show CDR1 as SGHNT and CDR2 as YYREEE (reference sequence). V was pared by 4 bases and J by 4 bases, with 13 bases of the junction left unmatched. This CDR3 spans 16 amino acids. The CDR3 bases are TGTGCCAGCAGCACCATCAACAGGGGAATCGGCTATGGCTACACCTTC. Amino acid sequence: CASSTINRGIGYGYTF.

V is TRBV15 and J is TRBJ1-5; the match to TRBD1 covers 7 bases. J was trimmed by 5 bases and V by 1 base; bases with no gene match: 5. CDR1 and CDR2 (germline): LNHNV, YYDKDF (reference sequence). The CDR3 sequence is 15 residues long. The CDR3 reads CATSRGDSFDQPQHF. The CDR3, as DNA: TGTGCCACCAGCAGAGGGGACAGCTTCGATCAGCCCCAGCATTTT.

The J gene is TRBJ2-5, the V gene TRBV6-8, with TRBD1 identical over 7 bases. The CDR3 has 15 residues. The V gene end was trimmed by 6 bases and the J gene end by 2 bases; junction bases not matched to a gene: 9. Germline V gene sequence: CDR1 MNHGY, CDR2 SAAAGT. The CDR3 region has the DNA TGTGCCAGCAGCCCTCCCGGGACAGAGCAAGAGACCCAGTACTTC. Its translation is CASSPPGTEQETQYF.

V is TRBV4-1 and J is TRBJ2-5; 7 bases are a match to TRBD1. The CDR3 is 15 amino acids. Looked up from germline, CDR1 is MGHRA and CDR2 is YSYEKL. V was clipped by 3 bases and J by 4 bases; unmatched bases: 8. CDR3 sequence reads: CASSQTGLGAETQYF. Here the CDR3 DNA reads TGCGCCAGCAGCCAGACAGGGCTCGGGGCAGAGACCCAGTACTTC.

The chain recombines TRBV2 with TRBJ1-5; D is undetermined. Germline assignment: CDR1 SNHLY and CDR2 FYNNEI. There are 15 residues in the CDR3. V was clipped by 10 bases and J by 4 bases, with 20 bases between them. Here the CDR3 reads CATRPGDRKNQPQHF. The CDR3 DNA is TGTGCCACCAGGCCCGGGGATCGGAAGAATCAGCCCCAGCATTTT.

Only a few counts were recorded for this clone. This chain connects TRBV12-2 to TRBJ2-3; TRBD1 is the table's D call, not checked against the DNA. TRBV12-2 corresponds to a pseudogene. This CDR3 comprises 18 residues. The CDR3 DNA reads as TGTGCAAGTCGCTTTGGGTTTATACAGGGCTCTAGCACAGATACGCAGTATTTT. Protein product: CASRFGFIQGSSTDTQYF.

CDR3 nucleotides: TGCGCCAGCAGCCGACCGGGACAGACGAACACTGAAGCTTTCTTT. It specifies CASSRPGQTNTEAFF. The chain carries TRBV4-1 and TRBJ1-1; 7 nucleotides match TRBD1. Germline V gene data show CDR1 as MGHRA and CDR2 as YSYEKL. The V gene end was trimmed by 4 bases and the J gene end by 1 base; junction bases not matched to a gene: 6. This CDR3 has 15 residues.

The chain is built from TRBV7-3 and TRBJ2-1; perhaps TRBD1 as D (6 bases). Germline CDR1 is SGHTA and CDR2 is FQGTGA. This CDR3 contains 12 residues. The V gene lost 5 bases and the J gene lost 7 bases, with 9 bases spanning the gap. CDR3 in DNA: TGTGCCAGCAGCGCACAGGGAAATGAGCAGTTCTTC. This codes for CASSAQGNEQFF.

The CDR3 spells CASSLRGRGLDEQYF. DNA for the CDR3: TGTGCCAGCAGCTTGAGGGGGCGCGGGTTAGACGAGCAGTACTTC. The V call is TRBV7-8, the J call TRBJ2-7, with 7 bases fitting TRBD1. J was trimmed by 5 bases and V by 3 bases; bases with no gene match: 10. The CDR3 loop spans 15 amino acids. The germline CDR1 and CDR2 sequences are SGHVS and FQNEAQ. The full variable domain, its missing parts supplied by reference TRBV7-8 and TRBJ2-7, is GAGVSQSPRYKVAKRGQDVALRCDPISGHVSLFWYQQALGQGPEFLTYFQNEAQLDKSGLPSDRFFAERPEGSVSTLKIQRTQQEDSAVYLCASSLRGRGLDEQYFGPGTRLTVT.

J is TRBJ1-4 and V is TRBV4-2, with 8 bases matching TRBD1. Germline-derived CDR1 and CDR2 are LGHNA and YNFKEQ. V was pared by 2 bases and J by 6 bases, with 8 bases of the junction left unmatched. CDR3 length: 16 residues. The CDR3 nucleotides are TGTGCCAGCAGCCAATTTCAGGGGGCGCAGTATGAAAAACTGTTTTTT. It translates to CASSQFQGAQYEKLFF.

This rearrangement joins TRBV7-9 to TRBJ1-6; possibly TRBD1 for D (5 bases). V shed 7 bases and J shed 7 bases, with 11 bases lying between them. CDR1 is SEHNR, CDR2 FQNEAQ, per germline (reference sequence). This CDR3 spans 13 amino acids. The DNA for the CDR3 is TGTGCCAGCACTATTGGGGCAAATTCACCCCTCCACTTT. Translated, it gives CASTIGANSPLHF. The entire variable domain, with the rest obtained from reference TRBV7-9 and TRBJ1-6, is as follows: DTGVSQNPRHKITKRGQNVTFRCDPISEHNRLYWYRQTLGQGPEFLTYFQNEAQLEKSRLLSDRFSAERPKGSFSTLEIQRTEQGDSAMYLCASTIGANSPLHFGNGTRLTVT.